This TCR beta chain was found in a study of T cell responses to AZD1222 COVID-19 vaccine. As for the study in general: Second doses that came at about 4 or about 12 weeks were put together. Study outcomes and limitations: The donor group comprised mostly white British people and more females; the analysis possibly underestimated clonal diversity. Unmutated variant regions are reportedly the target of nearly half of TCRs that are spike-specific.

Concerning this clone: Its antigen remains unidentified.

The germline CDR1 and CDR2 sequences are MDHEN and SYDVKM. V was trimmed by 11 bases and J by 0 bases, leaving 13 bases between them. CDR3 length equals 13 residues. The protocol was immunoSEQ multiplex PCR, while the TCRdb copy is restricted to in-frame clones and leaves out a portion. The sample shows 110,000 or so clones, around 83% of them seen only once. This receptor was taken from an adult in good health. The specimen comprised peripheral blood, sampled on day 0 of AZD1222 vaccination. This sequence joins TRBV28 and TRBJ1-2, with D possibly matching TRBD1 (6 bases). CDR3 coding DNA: TGTGCCGGGGGGGCAGGGCCTAACTATGGCTACACCTTC. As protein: CAGGAGPNYGYTF.